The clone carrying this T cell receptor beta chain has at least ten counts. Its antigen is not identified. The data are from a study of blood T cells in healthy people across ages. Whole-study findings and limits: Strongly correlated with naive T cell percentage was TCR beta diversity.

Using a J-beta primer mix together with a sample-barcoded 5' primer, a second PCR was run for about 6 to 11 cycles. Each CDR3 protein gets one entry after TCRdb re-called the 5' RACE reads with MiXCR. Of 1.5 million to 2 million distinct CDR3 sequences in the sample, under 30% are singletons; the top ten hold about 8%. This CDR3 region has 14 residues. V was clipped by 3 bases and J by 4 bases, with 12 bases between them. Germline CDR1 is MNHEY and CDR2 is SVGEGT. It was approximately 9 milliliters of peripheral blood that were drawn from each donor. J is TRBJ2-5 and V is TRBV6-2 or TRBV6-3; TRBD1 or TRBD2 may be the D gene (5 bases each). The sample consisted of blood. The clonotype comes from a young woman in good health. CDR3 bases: TGTGCCAGCAGTTATGGGGGAACGAGAGAGACCCAGTACTTC. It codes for CASSYGGTRETQYF.